What follows are 22 T cell receptor beta chains derived from one specimen sequenced in a study of blood T cell repertoires in COVID-19. Here immunoSEQ multiplex PCR was the method, and the copy in TCRdb shows in-frame clones only, minus some. This table has about 130,000 clones, approximately 81% appearing once. The sequenced sample was peripheral blood. Receptor source: a man aged 55 to 70 with acute or convalescent COVID-19.

The chain links TRBV18 to TRBJ1-4; possible D gene TRBD1, 5 bases. Trimming shortened V by 5 bases and J by 8 bases, and 12 bases separated the two germline ends. CDR3 length: 13 residues. Germline CDR1 reads KGHSH; CDR2 reads LQKENI. Here the CDR3 DNA reads TGTGCCAGCTCATCGATAAGGGGCGAAAAACTGTTTTTT. Amino acid sequence: CASSSIRGEKLFF.

The DNA of the CDR3 is TGTGCCAGCAGGGGACTAGCGGGAGAGGCGTACAATGAGCAGTTCTTC. It specifies CASRGLAGEAYNEQFF. J is TRBJ2-1 and V is TRBV11-3; 14 bases map to TRBD2. Per germline, CDR1 SGHNT and CDR2 YENEEA. V trimming: 6 bases; J trimming: 4 bases; junction bases outside the gene matches: 5. The CDR3 spans 16 residues.

The J gene is TRBJ2-7, the V gene TRBV27; TRBD1 matches 12 bases. The germline CDR1 and CDR2 sequences are MNHEY and SMNVEV (reference sequence). The CDR3 length is 16 residues. V was pared by 6 bases and J by 7 bases, with 13 bases of the junction left unmatched. CDR3 nucleotides: TGTGCCAGCAGCAAGAGACCGGGACAGGGGGCGGGGGAGCAGTACTTC. Protein sequence: CASSKRPGQGAGEQYF.

The rearrangement joins TRBV11-3 to TRBJ2-7; 9 bases are a match to TRBD1. Germline trimming cut 7 bases from V and 0 bases from J; bases unmatched to any gene: 7. CDR3 length: 15 amino acids. Germline V gene sequence: CDR1 SGHNT, CDR2 YENEEA. The CDR3 loop reads CASTSRDRDSYEQYF. The CDR3 nucleotides read TGTGCCAGCACCTCCCGGGACAGGGACTCCTACGAGCAGTACTTC. Together with reference TRBV11-3 and TRBJ2-7, the CDR3 gives the full variable domain: EAGVVQSPRYKIIEKKQPVAFWCNPISGHNTLYWYLQNLGQGPELLIRYENEEAVDDSQLPKDRFSAERLKGVDSTLKIQPAELGDSAVYLCASTSRDRDSYEQYFGPGTRLTVT.

V is TRBV5-6 and J is TRBJ2-7, with 10 nucleotides matching TRBD2. Trimming removed 4 bases from V and 5 bases from J; junction bases left unmatched: 12. The V gene's germline CDR1 is SGHDT and CDR2 YYEEEE. There are 16 residues in the CDR3. In nucleotides, the CDR3 is TGTGCCAGCAGCCCTGTAAATCTTCTAGCGGGAGACGAGCAGTACTTC. Amino acid sequence: CASSPVNLLAGDEQYF. The variable domain in full, completed from reference TRBV5-6 and TRBJ2-7, reads DAGVTQSPTHLIKTRGQQVTLRCSPKSGHDTVSWYQQALGQGPQFIFQYYEEEERQRGNFPDRFSGHQFPNYSSELNVNALLLGDSALYLCASSPVNLLAGDEQYFGPGTRLTVT.

The rearrangement uses TRBV9 and TRBJ1-6, with 8 bases lining up with TRBD1. Germline lookup yields CDR1 SGDLS and CDR2 YYNGEE. The length of the CDR3 is 15 residues. V shed 3 bases and J 9 bases; nucleotides not matched to a gene: 8. The CDR3 DNA sequence: TGTGCCAGCAGCGGGGGGACAGGTATCGGTTCACCCCTCCACTTT. Translated: CASSGGTGIGSPLHF.

The chain couples TRBV19 to TRBJ1-6; D not resolved. Germline lookup yields CDR1 LNHDA and CDR2 SQIVND (reference sequence). The CDR3 has 16 residues. With 3 bases removed from V and 3 bases from J, the gap between germline ends came to 12 bases. CDR3 protein: CASSMGPQVYNSPLHF. The CDR3 nucleotides read TGTGCCAGTAGTATGGGCCCGCAAGTCTATAATTCACCCCTCCACTTT.

The gene calls are TRBV7-3 and TRBJ2-2; D uncertain. The V end lost 2 bases, the J end lost 5 bases, and 6 bases lay between the germline ends. CDR3 length: 13 amino acids. Germline loops: CDR1 SGHTA, CDR2 FQGTGA. The CDR3 DNA sequence: TGTGCCAGCAGCTTACTTCCGACCGGGGAGCTGTTTTTT. Encoded protein: CASSLLPTGELFF. The full variable domain, its missing parts supplied by reference TRBV7-3 and TRBJ2-2, is GAGVSQTPSNKVTEKGKYVELRCDPISGHTALYWYRQSLGQGPEFLIYFQGTGAADDSGLPNDRFFAVRPEGSVSTLKIQRTERGDSAVYLCASSLLPTGELFFGEGSRLTVL.

This clone was picked up a small number of times. The chain carries TRBV30 and TRBJ2-2; D gene ambiguous. The V gene lost 8 bases and the J gene lost 7 bases, with 14 bases spanning the gap. The CDR3 is 12 amino acids. Germline V gene sequence: CDR1 GTSNPN, CDR2 SVGIG (reference sequence). In nucleotides, the CDR3 is TGTGCCGTCGGATCCCGAGGCGGGGAGCTGTTTTTT. Translated: CAVGSRGGELFF.

The chain carries TRBV6-5 and TRBJ1-2, with 9 bases lining up with TRBD1. Looked up from germline, CDR1 is MNHEY and CDR2 is SVGAGI. CDR3 length: 14 amino acids. The V and J ends lost 2 bases and 7 bases, in that order; junction bases with no gene match: 5. In nucleotides, the CDR3 is TGTGCCAGCAGTTACGGGACAGGGTTCGGTGGCTACACCTTC. Translated: CASSYGTGFGGYTF.

The rearrangement links TRBV18 to TRBJ2-4; D uncertain. From germline, CDR1 is KGHSH and CDR2 LQKENI. The CDR3 consists of 15 residues. The V end was cut by 6 bases, the J end by 0 bases, with 12 bases between. DNA of the CDR3: TGTGCCAGCTCTCCTACCACGATAGCCAAAAACATTCAGTACTTC. Encoded protein: CASSPTTIAKNIQYF.

V and J are TRBV30 and TRBJ2-1, with D possibly TRBD1 on 6 matching bases. CDR1 GTSNPN and CDR2 SVGIG come from the germline V gene (reference sequence). CDR3 length: 13 amino acids. V was shortened by 5 bases and J by 4 bases, with 12 bases between the two germline ends. The CDR3 DNA sequence: TGTGCCTGGGAAGGACAGATTTACAATGAGCAGTTCTTC. Protein sequence: CAWEGQIYNEQFF.

This chain connects TRBV19 to TRBJ1-5; 9 bases match TRBD1. V lost 7 bases to trimming and J lost 2 bases; unmatched junction nucleotides: 6. The CDR3 runs 15 residues. CDR1 is LNHDA, CDR2 SQIVND, per germline (reference sequence). In nucleotides, the CDR3 is TGTGCCAGTACCTTAACAGGGGGCGGCAATCAGCCCCAGCATTTT. It encodes CASTLTGGGNQPQHF. The entire variable domain, with the rest obtained from reference TRBV19 and TRBJ1-5, is as follows: DGGITQSPKYLFRKEGQNVTLSCEQNLNHDAMYWYRQDPGQGLRLIYYSQIVNDFQKGDIAEGYSVSREKKESFPLTVTSAQKNPTAFYLCASTLTGGGNQPQHFGDGTRLSIL.

V is TRBV12-3 or TRBV12-4 and J is TRBJ2-2, with TRBD1 as a possible D gene (6 bases). Trimming left V 6 bases short and J 5 bases short, with 10 bases between. The CDR3 is made up of 13 amino acids. The CDR3 sequence: CASRHRETGELFF. The CDR3 bases are TGTGCCAGCAGGCACAGGGAGACCGGGGAGCTGTTTTTT.

V usage is TRBV10-3 and J usage is TRBJ2-3, with TRBD2 matching over 8 bases. The CDR3 loop spans 15 amino acids. CDR1 and CDR2 (germline): ENHRY, SYGVKD. With V trimmed by 6 bases and J by 3 bases, 8 bases remained unmatched. CDR3 nucleotide sequence: TGTGCCATCAGGGGGGGACTAGGACAAACAGATACGCAGTATTTT. It codes for CAIRGGLGQTDTQYF.

CDR3 sequence reads: CASSSFSRDSTEAFF. CDR3 bases: TGTGCCAGCAGTTCCTTTTCCCGGGACAGTACTGAAGCTTTCTTT. The chain has TRBV27 and TRBJ1-1; 7 nucleotides agree with TRBD1. This CDR3 comprises 15 residues. Germline-derived CDR1 and CDR2 are MNHEY and SMNVEV (reference sequence). Unmatched junction bases numbered 10, after V lost 4 bases and J lost 5 bases.

V is TRBV24-1 and J is TRBJ1-2; D is unresolved. CDR1 is KGHDR and CDR2 is SFDVKD in the germline V gene. The V end was cut by 1 base, the J end by 8 bases, with 10 bases between. This CDR3 comprises 13 residues. CDR3 residues: CATSDFSGKGYTF. CDR3 DNA sequence: TGTGCCACCAGTGATTTTTCGGGAAAAGGCTACACCTTC.

This clone came up once. The genes are TRBV5-4 and TRBJ1-2, with D unclear. Trimming cost V 6 bases and J 8 bases, with 20 bases left between them. CDR1 and CDR2 (germline): SGHNT, YYREEE (reference sequence). The CDR3 covers 14 residues. The CDR3 is CASTITGSREGYTF. In DNA, the CDR3 is TGTGCCAGCACCATAACCGGGAGTCGGGAAGGCTACACCTTC.

The chain recombines TRBV12-3 or TRBV12-4 with TRBJ1-2, with D possibly TRBD1 on 5 matching bases. This CDR3 spans 13 amino acids. V lost 6 bases to trimming and J lost 4 bases, with 12 bases between them. CDR3 sequence (DNA): TGTGCCAGCAGGGCCGGGGGTCTCTATGGCTACACCTTC. Amino acid sequence: CASRAGGLYGYTF.

The J gene is TRBJ2-7, the V gene TRBV11-2, with D possibly matching TRBD2 (6 bases). The germline V gene encodes CDR1 SGHAT and CDR2 FQNNGV. This CDR3 comprises 15 residues. Trimming removed 6 bases at V and 2 bases at J, with 17 bases between. Here the CDR3 DNA reads TGTGCCAGCAGGGGGACCTTCACGGGGGCCTACGAGCAGTACTTC. Amino acid sequence: CASRGTFTGAYEQYF. Full variable domain (remainder filled in from reference TRBV11-2 and TRBJ2-7): EAGVAQSPRYKIIEKRQSVAFWCNPISGHATLYWYQQILGQGPKLLIQFQNNGVVDDSQLPKDRFSAERLKGVDSTLKIQPAKLEDSAVYLCASRGTFTGAYEQYFGPGTRLTVT.

This clone was recorded only once. The chain joins TRBV30 to TRBJ2-5, with 10 bases identical to TRBD2. This CDR3 is built from 14 residues. The V and J ends lost 8 bases and 3 bases, in that order; junction bases with no gene match: 9. The germline gives CDR1 GTSNPN, CDR2 SVGIG (reference sequence). CDR3: CAGGLAGVEETQYF. CDR3 nucleotides: TGTGCCGGGGGGCTAGCGGGAGTGGAAGAGACCCAGTACTTC.

The gene calls are TRBV11-2 and TRBJ2-1, with 7 bases identical to TRBD1. The CDR3 has 14 residues. Germline V gene lookup returns CDR1 SGHAT and CDR2 FQNNGV. The V segment lost 5 bases and the J segment 5 bases; nucleotides outside the gene matches: 6. In nucleotides, the CDR3 is TGTGCCAGCAGCGGATCGGGACAGAACAATGAGCAGTTCTTC. Its translation is CASSGSGQNNEQFF. The complete variable domain, with remaining parts taken from reference TRBV11-2 and TRBJ2-1, reads EAGVAQSPRYKIIEKRQSVAFWCNPISGHATLYWYQQILGQGPKLLIQFQNNGVVDDSQLPKDRFSAERLKGVDSTLKIQPAKLEDSAVYLCASSGSGQNNEQFFGPGTRLTVL.